The T cell receptor beta chain described here comes from a study of CD8 T cells in Susac syndrome. The RNA input was about 0.5 to 1 ug, and it was reverse transcribed with random hexamers. An immunoSEQ multiplex PCR amplified TCR beta CDR3 over 54 Vbeta and 13 Jbeta. MiXCR, run by TCRdb on the immunoSEQ multiplex PCR reads, gives a single entry per CDR3 protein. Of around 150,000 distinct CDR3 sequences listed, around 96% are singletons. TCR beta sequencing was performed on blood CD8+ and CD4+ T cells. Both CD4+ and CD8+ T cells were negatively isolated, and TEMRA cells underwent FACS enrichment. Germline-derived CDR1 and CDR2 are MNHNY and SVGAGI (reference sequence). This CDR3 is 15 amino acids long. V shed 2 bases, J shed 5 bases, and the junction held 8 bases outside the gene matches.

Sequencing was performed on CD4+ T cells from PBMCs. The clonotype originates from a human donor with multiple sclerosis. This rearrangement joins TRBV6-6 to TRBJ1-2, with 7 bases lining up with TRBD1. CDR3 residues: CASSYPNDREYGYTF. Here the CDR3 DNA reads TGTGCCAGCAGTTACCCAAACGACAGGGAGTATGGCTACACCTTC.